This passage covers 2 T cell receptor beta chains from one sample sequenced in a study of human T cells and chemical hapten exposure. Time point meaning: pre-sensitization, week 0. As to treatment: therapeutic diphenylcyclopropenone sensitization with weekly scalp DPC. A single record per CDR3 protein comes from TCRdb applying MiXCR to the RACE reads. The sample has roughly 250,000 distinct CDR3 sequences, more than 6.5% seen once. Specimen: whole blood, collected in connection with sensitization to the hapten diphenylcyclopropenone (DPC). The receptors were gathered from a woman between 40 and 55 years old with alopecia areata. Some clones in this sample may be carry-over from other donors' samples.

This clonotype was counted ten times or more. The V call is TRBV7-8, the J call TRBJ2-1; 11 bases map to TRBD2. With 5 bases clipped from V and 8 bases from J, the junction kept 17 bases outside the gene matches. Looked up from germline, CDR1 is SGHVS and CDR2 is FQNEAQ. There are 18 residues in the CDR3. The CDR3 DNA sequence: TGTGCCAGCAGCCCGACAGGGGGTACTAGCGGGAGAGGGGATGAGCAGTTCTTC. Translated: CASSPTGGTSGRGDEQFF.

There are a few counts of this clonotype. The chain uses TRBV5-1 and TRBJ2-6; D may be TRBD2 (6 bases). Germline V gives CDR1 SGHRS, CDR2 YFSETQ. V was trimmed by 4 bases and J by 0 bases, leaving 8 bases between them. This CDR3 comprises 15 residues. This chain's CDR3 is CASSPEGSGANVLTF. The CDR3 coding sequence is TGCGCCAGCAGCCCGGAGGGCTCTGGGGCCAACGTCCTGACTTTC.